This T cell receptor (beta chain) originates from a study of cytomegalovirus exposure and HLA in healthy donors. Findings and limits, study-wide: Overall, some 160 TCR beta chains were annotated as cytomegalovirus-associated. TCR beta sequences reportedly predicted most subjects' HLA-A and HLA-B alleles accurately.

Looked up from germline, CDR1 is SGHTA and CDR2 is FQGNSA. This CDR3 has 14 amino acids. J lost 8 bases, V lost 1 base, and 3 bases had no gene match. A remark on this clone: The target antigen is unknown. Distinct nucleotide sequences in the sample also encode this CDR3.

The PCR employed 60 Vbeta primers together with 13 Jbeta primers. Here immunoSEQ multiplex PCR was the method, and the copy in TCRdb shows in-frame clones only, minus some. There are 90,000 to 150,000 clones in the sample; 77% occur only once, and around 5.8% lies in the top ten. This sequence was found in a man in his late teens or twenties in good health and CMV-seropositive. The V call is TRBV7-2, the J call TRBJ2-2; the match to TRBD1 covers 8 bases. The sequenced sample consisted of PBMCs. The DNA of the CDR3 is TGTGCCAGCAGCTTAGACAGGGGGAAAGGGGAGCTGTTTTTT. It specifies CASSLDRGKGELFF.